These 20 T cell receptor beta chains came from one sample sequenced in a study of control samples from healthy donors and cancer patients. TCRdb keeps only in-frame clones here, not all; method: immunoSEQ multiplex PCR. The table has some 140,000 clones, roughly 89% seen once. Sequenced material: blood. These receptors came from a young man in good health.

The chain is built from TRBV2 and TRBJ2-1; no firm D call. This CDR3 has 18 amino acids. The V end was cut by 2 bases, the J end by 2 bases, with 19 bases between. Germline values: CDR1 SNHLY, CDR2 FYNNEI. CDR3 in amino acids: CASSEYFRVTETYNEQFF. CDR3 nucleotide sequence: TGTGCCAGCAGTGAATATTTCCGCGTTACGGAGACCTACAATGAGCAGTTCTTC. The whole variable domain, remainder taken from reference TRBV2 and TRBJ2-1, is EPEVTQTPSHQVTQMGQEVILRCVPISNHLYFYWYRQILGQKVEFLVSFYNNEISEKSEIFDDQFSVERPDGSNFTLKIRSTKLEDSAMYFCASSEYFRVTETYNEQFFGPGTRLTVL.

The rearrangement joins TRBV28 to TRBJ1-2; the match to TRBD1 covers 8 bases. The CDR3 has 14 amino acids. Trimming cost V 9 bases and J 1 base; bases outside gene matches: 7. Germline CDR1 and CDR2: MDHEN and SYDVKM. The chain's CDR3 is CASTNRGYNYGYTF. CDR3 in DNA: TGTGCCAGTACTAACAGGGGGTATAACTATGGCTACACCTTC.

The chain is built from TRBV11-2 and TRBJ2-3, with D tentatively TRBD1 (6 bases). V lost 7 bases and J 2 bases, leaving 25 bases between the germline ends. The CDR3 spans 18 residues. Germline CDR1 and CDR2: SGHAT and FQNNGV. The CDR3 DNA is TGTGCCAGCATTCTTTCTGGGGGCTGGGGTATAACCACAGATACGCAGTATTTT. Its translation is CASILSGGWGITTDTQYF.

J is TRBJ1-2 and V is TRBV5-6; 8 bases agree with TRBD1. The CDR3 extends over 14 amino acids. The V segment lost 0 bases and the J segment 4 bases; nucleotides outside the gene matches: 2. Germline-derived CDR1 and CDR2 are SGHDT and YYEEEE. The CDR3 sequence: CASSLDRGIYGYTF. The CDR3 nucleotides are TGTGCCAGCAGCTTGGACAGGGGGATCTATGGCTACACCTTC. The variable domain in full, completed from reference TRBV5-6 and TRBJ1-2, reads DAGVTQSPTHLIKTRGQQVTLRCSPKSGHDTVSWYQQALGQGPQFIFQYYEEEERQRGNFPDRFSGHQFPNYSSELNVNALLLGDSALYLCASSLDRGIYGYTFGSGTRLTVV.

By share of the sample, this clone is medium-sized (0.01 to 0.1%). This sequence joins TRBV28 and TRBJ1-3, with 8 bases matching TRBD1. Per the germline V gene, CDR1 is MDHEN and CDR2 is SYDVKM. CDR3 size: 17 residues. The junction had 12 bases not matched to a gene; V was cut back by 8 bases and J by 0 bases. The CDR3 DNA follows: TGTGCCAGCGGCGGGACCAGGGGGCTTTTCTCTGGAAACACCATATATTTT. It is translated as CASGGTRGLFSGNTIYF.

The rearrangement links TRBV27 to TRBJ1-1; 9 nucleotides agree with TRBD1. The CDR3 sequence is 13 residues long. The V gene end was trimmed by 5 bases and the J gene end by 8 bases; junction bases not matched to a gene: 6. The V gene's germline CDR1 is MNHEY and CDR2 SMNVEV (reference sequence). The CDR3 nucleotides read TGTGCCAGCAGTCTTTGGACAGGGGCGGAAGCTTTCTTT. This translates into CASSLWTGAEAFF.

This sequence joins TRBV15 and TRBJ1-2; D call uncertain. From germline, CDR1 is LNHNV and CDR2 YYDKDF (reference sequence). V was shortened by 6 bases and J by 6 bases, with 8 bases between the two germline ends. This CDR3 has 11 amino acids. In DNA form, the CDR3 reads TGTGCCACCAGGTTCGATAATGGCTACACCTTC. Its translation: CATRFDNGYTF.

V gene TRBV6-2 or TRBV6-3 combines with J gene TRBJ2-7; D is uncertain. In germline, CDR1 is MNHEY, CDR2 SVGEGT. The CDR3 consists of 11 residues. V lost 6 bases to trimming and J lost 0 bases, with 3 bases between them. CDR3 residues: CASSNSYEQYF. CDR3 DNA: TGTGCCAGCAGCAACTCCTACGAGCAGTACTTC.

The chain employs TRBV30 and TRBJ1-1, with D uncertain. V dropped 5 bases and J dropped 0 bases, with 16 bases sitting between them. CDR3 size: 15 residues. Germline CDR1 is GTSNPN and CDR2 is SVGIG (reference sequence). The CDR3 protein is CAWGDQTRMNTEAFF. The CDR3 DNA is TGTGCCTGGGGAGACCAAACACGGATGAACACTGAAGCTTTCTTT.

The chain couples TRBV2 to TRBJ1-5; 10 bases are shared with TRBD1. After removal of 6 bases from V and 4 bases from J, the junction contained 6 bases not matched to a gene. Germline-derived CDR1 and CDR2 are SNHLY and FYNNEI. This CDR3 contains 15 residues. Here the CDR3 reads CASSQDRGRNQPQHF. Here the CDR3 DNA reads TGTGCCAGCAGCCAGGACAGGGGGAGGAATCAGCCCCAGCATTTT.

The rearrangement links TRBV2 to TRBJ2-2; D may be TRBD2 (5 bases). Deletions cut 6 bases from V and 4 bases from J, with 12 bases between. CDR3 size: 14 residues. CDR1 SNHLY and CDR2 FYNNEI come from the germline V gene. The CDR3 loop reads CASSEGLSTGELFF. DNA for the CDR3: TGTGCCAGCAGCGAGGGCCTATCCACCGGGGAGCTGTTTTTT.

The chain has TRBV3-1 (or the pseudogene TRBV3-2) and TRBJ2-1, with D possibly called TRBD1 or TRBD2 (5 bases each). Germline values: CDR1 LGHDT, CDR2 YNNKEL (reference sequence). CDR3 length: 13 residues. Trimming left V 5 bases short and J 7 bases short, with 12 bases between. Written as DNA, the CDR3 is TGTGCCAGCAGCTGGGACCCCGTGAATGAGCAGTTCTTC. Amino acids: CASSWDPVNEQFF.

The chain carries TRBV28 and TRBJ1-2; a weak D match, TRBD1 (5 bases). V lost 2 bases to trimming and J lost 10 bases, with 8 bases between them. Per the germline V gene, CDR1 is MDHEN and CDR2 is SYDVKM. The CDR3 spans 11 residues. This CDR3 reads CASSLDSHYTF. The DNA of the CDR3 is TGTGCCAGCAGTTTAGACAGCCACTACACCTTC.

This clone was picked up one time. The CDR3 region is CASSYGHLNQPQHF. The CDR3 nucleotides read TGTGCCAGCAGTTACGGACACCTCAATCAGCCCCAGCATTTT. V gene TRBV6-2 or TRBV6-3 combines with J gene TRBJ1-5, with D possibly being TRBD1 (5 bases). The CDR3 has 14 residues. Trimming pared 2 bases from V and 3 bases from J, leaving 8 bases between. Germline CDR1 MNHEY, CDR2 SVGEGT.

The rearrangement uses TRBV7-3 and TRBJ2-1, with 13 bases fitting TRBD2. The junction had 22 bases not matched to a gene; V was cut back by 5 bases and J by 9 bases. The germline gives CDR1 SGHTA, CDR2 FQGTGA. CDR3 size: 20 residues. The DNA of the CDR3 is TGTGCCAGCAGCCCCCCGCTGGGACTAGCGGGAAAGGGTTCAATGGTTGAGCAGTTCTTC. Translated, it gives CASSPPLGLAGKGSMVEQFF.

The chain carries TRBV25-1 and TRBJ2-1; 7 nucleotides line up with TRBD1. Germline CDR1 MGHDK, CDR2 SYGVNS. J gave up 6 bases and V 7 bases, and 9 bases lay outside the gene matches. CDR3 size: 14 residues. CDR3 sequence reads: CASTPRDSLNEQFF. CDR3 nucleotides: TGTGCCAGCACTCCCCGGGACAGTCTCAATGAGCAGTTCTTC.

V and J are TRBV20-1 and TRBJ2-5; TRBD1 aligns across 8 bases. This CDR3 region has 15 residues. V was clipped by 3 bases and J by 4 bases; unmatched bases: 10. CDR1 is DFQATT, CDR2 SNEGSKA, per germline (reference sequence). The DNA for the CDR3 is TGCAGTGCTAGTCAACCCCCGGACAGGGCAGAGACCCAGTACTTC. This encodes CSASQPPDRAETQYF.

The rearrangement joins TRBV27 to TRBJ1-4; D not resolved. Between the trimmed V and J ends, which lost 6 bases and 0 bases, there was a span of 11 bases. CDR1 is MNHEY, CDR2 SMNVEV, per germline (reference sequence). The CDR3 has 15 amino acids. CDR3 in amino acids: CASRPRGATNEKLFF. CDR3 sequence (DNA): TGTGCCAGCAGGCCCCGTGGTGCAACTAATGAAAAACTGTTTTTT.

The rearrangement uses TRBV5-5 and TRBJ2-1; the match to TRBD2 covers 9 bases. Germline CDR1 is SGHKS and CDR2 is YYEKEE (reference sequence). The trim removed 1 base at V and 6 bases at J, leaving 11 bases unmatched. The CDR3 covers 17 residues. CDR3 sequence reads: CASSLNRASGMVNEQFF. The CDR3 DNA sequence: TGTGCCAGCAGCTTGAATCGGGCTAGCGGGATGGTCAATGAGCAGTTCTTC.

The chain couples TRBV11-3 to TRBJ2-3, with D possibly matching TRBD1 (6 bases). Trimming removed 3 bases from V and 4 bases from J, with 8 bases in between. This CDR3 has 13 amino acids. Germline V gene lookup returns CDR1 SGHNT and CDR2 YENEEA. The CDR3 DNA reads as TGTGCCAGCAGCTTTGACAGGCCAGATACGCAGTATTTT. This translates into CASSFDRPDTQYF. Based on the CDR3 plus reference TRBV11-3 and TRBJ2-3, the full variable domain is EAGVVQSPRYKIIEKKQPVAFWCNPISGHNTLYWYLQNLGQGPELLIRYENEEAVDDSQLPKDRFSAERLKGVDSTLKIQPAELGDSAVYLCASSFDRPDTQYFGPGTRLTVL.